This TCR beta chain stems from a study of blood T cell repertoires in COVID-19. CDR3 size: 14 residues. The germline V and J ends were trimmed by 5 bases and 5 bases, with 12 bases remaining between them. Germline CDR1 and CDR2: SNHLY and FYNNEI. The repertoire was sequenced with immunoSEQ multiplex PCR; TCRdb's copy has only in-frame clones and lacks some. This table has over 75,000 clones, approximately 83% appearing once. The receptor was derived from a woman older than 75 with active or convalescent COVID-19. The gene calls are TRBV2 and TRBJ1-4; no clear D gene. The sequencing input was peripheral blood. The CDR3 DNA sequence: TGTGCCAGCAGTATATGGGCCCAGAATGAAAAACTGTTTTTT. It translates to CASSIWAQNEKLFF.